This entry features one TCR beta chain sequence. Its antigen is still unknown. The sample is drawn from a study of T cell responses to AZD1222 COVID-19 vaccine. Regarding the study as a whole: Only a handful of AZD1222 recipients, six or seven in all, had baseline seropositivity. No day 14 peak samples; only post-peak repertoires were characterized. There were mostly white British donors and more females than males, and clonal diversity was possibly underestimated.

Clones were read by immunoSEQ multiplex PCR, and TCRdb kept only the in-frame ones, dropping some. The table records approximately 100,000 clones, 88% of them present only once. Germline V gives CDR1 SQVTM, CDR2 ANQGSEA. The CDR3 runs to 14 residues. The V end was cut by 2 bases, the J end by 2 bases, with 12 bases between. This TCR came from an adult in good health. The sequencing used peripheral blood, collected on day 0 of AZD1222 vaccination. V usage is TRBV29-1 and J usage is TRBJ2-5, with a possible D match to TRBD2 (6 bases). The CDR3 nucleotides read TGCAGCGTTGAATTTCGGCGGGGTCAAGAGACCCAGTACTTC. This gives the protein CSVEFRRGQETQYF.